This TCR beta chain is drawn from a study of blood T cell repertoires in COVID-19. Whole-study context: The origin of the acute and convalescent COVID-19 samples was the United States, Italy and Spain. T cells, B-cell-depleted T cells, or PBMCs provided the cDNA or gDNA that served as material.

CDR3 length equals 16 residues. The V end lost 4 bases, the J end lost 5 bases, and 21 bases lay between the germline ends. Germline CDR1 is SGHDT and CDR2 is YYEEEE. Original methodology: Estimation of nucleated cell counts relied on the amplification of reference gene primers. TCRdb's table, derived via immunoSEQ multiplex PCR, lists solely in-frame clones and lacks some. Clone size and V and J calls were adopted from that table, with D and trimming inferred from the DNA. This table has 150,000 or so clones, roughly 89% appearing once. Sequences were obtained from peripheral blood. The chain combines TRBV5-6 with TRBJ1-2; D not resolved. The TCR originated in a woman between 50 and 59 years old with acute or convalescent COVID-19. The CDR3 spells CASSLPNGVEGYGYTF. CDR3 nucleotide sequence: TGTGCCAGCAGCCTACCCAACGGGGTAGAAGGATATGGCTACACCTTC.